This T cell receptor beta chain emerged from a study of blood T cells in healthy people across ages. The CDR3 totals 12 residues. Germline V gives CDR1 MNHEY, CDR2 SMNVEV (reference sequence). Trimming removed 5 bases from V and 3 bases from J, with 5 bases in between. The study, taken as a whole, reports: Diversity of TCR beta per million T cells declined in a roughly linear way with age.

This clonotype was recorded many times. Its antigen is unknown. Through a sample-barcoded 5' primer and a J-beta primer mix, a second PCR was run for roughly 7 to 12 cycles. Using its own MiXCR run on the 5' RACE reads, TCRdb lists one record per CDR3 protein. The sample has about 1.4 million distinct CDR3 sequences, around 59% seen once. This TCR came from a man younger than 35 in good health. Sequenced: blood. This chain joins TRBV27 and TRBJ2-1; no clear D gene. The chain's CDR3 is CASSPNYNEQFF. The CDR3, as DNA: TGTGCCAGCAGTCCGAACTACAATGAGCAGTTCTTC.